Sequencing of this T cell receptor (beta chain) was carried out in a study of cytomegalovirus exposure and HLA in healthy donors. This clone was observed once. Its target is not known. Study outcomes and limitations: In a later analysis, a missense DCLRE1C variant was linked to TCR beta V- and J-gene trimming.

The PCR made use of 60 Vbeta and 13 Jbeta primers. Only in-frame clones appear in the TCRdb table, and some are missing; sequencing was by immunoSEQ multiplex PCR. The data contain around 99,000 clones, 69% of them singletons. The CDR3 is made up of 14 amino acids. Germline V CDR1 and CDR2: SGHVS, FNYEAQ. Germline trimming cut 2 bases from V and 5 bases from J; bases unmatched to any gene: 3. The sequence came from a woman aged 70-85 years in good health and CMV-seropositive. Sample: PBMCs. The J gene is TRBJ2-7, the V gene TRBV7-6; 10 bases fit TRBD1. The DNA of the CDR3 is TGTGCCAGCAGCTTAAGACAGGGGGCCGACGAGCAGTACTTC. It translates to CASSLRQGADEQYF.